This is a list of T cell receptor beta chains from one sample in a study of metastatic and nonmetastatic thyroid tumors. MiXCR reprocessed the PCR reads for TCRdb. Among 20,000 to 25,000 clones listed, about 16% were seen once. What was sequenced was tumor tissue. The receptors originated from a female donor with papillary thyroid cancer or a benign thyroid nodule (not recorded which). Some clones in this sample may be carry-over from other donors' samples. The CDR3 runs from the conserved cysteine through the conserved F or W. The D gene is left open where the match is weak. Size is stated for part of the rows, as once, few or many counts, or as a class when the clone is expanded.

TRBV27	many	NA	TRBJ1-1	TGTGCCAGCAGTTTTCAGGGCCCTAGGACTGAAGCTTTCTTT	CASSFQGPRTEAFF
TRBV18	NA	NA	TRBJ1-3	TGTGCCAGCTCACCCCTGGACAGCTCTGGAAACACCATATATTTT	CASSPLDSSGNTIYF
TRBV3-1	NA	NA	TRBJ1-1	TGTGCCAGCAGCCAATCGGCGTGGGGGGCCGCTGGCAAAGCTTTCTTT	CASSQSAWGAAGKAFF
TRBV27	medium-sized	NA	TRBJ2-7	TGTGCCAGCAGTTTAAGGGCTAGCCCATTCTACGAGCAGTACTTC	CASSLRASPFYEQYF
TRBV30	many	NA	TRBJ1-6	TGTGCCTGTAACAGGGCTTTCTATAATTCACCCCTCCACTTT	CACNRAFYNSPLHF
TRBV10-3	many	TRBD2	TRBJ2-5	TGTGCCATCAGTGAGTTCACGGGGGGAGAGACCCAGTACTTC	CAISEFTGGETQYF
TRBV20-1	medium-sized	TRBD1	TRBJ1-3	TGCAGAGGACCCGACAGGGTATCTGGAAACACCATATATTTT	CRGPDRVSGNTIYF
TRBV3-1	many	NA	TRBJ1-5	TGTGCCAGCAGCCAGGGGCATAACAATCAGCCCCAGCATTTT	CASSQGHNNQPQHF
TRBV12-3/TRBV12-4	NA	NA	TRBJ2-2	TGTGCCAGCAGTCGAGCCTGTTCCACCGGGGAGCTGTTTTTT	CASSRACSTGELFF
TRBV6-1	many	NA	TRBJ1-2	TGTGCCAGCAGTGAATGGTCCACCACTTATGGCTACACCTTC	CASSEWSTTYGYTF
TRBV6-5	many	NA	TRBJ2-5	TGTGCCAGCAGTTACGGGACCGGGGGCCGTAGGGAGACCCAGTACTTC	CASSYGTGGRRETQYF
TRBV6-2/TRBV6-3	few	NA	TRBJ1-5	TGTGCCAGCAGTTACGTGGACAATCAGCCCCAGCATTTT	CASSYVDNQPQHF
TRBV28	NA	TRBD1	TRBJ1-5	TGTGCCAGCAGTTATACGACAGGGTATTATATCAATCAGCCCCAGCATTTT	CASSYTTGYYINQPQHF
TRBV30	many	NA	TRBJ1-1	TGTGCCTGGTCCAACCGACAGTTGATGAACACTGAAGCTTTCTTT	CAWSNRQLMNTEAFF
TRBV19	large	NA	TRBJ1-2	TGTGCCAGTAGTGGACAGCATGGCTACACCTTC	CASSGQHGYTF
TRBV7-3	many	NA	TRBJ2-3	TGTGCCAGCAGCTTAAACGGGGCCAGCGCAGATACGCAGTATTTT	CASSLNGASADTQYF
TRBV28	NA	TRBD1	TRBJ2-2	TGTGCCAGCAGATCGCCCCCGGGACAGGGTGTCGGGGAGCTGTTTTTT	CASRSPPGQGVGELFF
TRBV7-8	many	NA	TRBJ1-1	TGTGCCAGCAGCTTAAGCACTGAAGCTTTCTTT	CASSLSTEAFF
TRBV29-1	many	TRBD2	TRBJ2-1	TGCAGCGGGGATAGCGGGGGGGCCGGAGAGCAGTTCTTC	CSGDSGGAGEQFF
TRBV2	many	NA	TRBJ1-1	TGTGCCAGCAGTCAGTTGGCTGAAGCTTTCTTT	CASSQLAEAFF
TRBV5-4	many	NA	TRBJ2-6	TGTGCCAGCACCCTACCACAGGGCTATGGGGCCAACGTCCTGACTTTC	CASTLPQGYGANVLTF
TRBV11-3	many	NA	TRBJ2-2	TGTGCCAGCAGCCGGAGGAACACCGGGGAGCTGTTTTTT	CASSRRNTGELFF
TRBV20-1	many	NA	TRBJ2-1	TGCAGTGCTGCTCCCATAGTGAGGGTATTGGTAGGCAATGAGCAGTTCTTC	CSAAPIVRVLVGNEQFF
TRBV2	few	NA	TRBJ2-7	TGTGCCGGCAGTGACGGAAGGATACTCCCGGGCGAGCAGTACTTC	CAGSDGRILPGEQYF
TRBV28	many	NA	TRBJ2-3	TGTGCCAGCAAGGACCACAGGAGCACAGATACGCAGTATTTT	CASKDHRSTDTQYF
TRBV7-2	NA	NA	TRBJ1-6	TGTGCCAGCAGCTCCAGACAGTATTTTCCCCTCCACTTT	CASSSRQYFPLHF
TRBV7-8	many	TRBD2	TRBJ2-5	TGTGCCAGCAGCTTAGGAAGAGGCGGGAGTGGGCAAGAGACCCAGTACTTC	CASSLGRGGSGQETQYF
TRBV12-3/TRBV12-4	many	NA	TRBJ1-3	TGTGCCAGCAGTTTCCCACATGAGGGGAGCTCTGGAAACACCATATATTTT	CASSFPHEGSSGNTIYF
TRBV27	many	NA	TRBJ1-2	TGTGCCAGCAGTTTAACCCTGGGGGCGCGGATTGGCTACACCTTC	CASSLTLGARIGYTF
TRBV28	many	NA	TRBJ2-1	TGTGCCAGCAGTTCCTTTATAGACTCCTACAATGAGCAGTTCTTC	CASSSFIDSYNEQFF
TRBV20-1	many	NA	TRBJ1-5	TGCAGTGCTCTAGGACAGCTTAGCAATCAGCCCCAGCATTTT	CSALGQLSNQPQHF
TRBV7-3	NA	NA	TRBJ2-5	TGTGCCAGCAGCCTAGGGAGTATAGAGACCCAGTACTTC	CASSLGSIETQYF
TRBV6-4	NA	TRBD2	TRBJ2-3	TGTGCCAGCAGACCAACGACAGGACCGATACTAGCGGGAGAACCCACAGATACGCAGTATTTT	CASRPTTGPILAGEPTDTQYF
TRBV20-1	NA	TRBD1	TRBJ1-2	TGCAGTGCGCCGGGACAGTCTAACTATGGCTACACCTTC	CSAPGQSNYGYTF
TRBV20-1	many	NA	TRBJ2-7	TGCAGTGCGGTAGCGGAGATCTCCTACGAGCAGTACTTC	CSAVAEISYEQYF
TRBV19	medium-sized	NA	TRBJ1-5	TGTGCCAGTAGTGCCCGGACTGGTCAGCCCCAGCATTTT	CASSARTGQPQHF
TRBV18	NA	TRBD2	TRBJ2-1	TGTGCCAGCTCACCACAATTACTAGCGGCCGGGGAAGAGCAGTTCTTC	CASSPQLLAAGEEQFF
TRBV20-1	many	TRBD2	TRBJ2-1	TGCAATGCTAGTCCTTGGGGACTAGTCACACCAAATGAGCAGTTCTTC	CNASPWGLVTPNEQFF
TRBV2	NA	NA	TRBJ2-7	TGTGCCAGCAGCTTAGGTTTGGGGGGCGGCGGGTACGAGCAGTACTTC	CASSLGLGGGGYEQYF
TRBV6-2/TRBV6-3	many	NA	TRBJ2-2	TGTGCCAGCAGCGACACCGGGGAGCTGTTTTTT	CASSDTGELFF